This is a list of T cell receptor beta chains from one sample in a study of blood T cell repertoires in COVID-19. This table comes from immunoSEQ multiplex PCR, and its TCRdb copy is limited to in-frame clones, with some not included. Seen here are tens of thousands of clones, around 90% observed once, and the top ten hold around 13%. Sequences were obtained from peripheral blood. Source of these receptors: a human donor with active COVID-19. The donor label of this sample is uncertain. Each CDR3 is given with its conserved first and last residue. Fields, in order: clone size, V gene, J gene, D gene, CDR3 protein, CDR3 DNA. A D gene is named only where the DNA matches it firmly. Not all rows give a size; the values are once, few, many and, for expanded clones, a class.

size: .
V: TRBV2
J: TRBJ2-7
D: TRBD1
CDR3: CATKTTTGAYEQYF
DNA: TGTGCCACCAAAACCACCACAGGGGCCTACGAGCAGTACTTC

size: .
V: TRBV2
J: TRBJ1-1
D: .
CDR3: CASSEDRANTEAFF
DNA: TGTGCCAGCAGTGAAGACAGGGCTAACACTGAAGCTTTCTTT

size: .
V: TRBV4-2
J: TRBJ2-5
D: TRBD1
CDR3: CASSQAGTGQQETQYF
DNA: TGTGCCAGCAGCCAAGCCGGGACAGGGCAGCAAGAGACCCAGTACTTC

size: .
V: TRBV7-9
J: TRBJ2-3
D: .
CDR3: CASSLAGRISTDTQYF
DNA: TGTGCCAGCAGCTTAGCGGGCAGGATAAGCACAGATACGCAGTATTTT

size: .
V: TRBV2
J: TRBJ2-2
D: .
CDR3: CASSVGANTGELFF
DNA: TGTGCCAGCAGTGTGGGAGCGAACACCGGGGAGCTGTTTTTT

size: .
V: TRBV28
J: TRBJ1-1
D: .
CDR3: CASRGGVHTEAFF
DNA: TGTGCCAGCAGGGGAGGGGTTCACACTGAAGCTTTCTTT

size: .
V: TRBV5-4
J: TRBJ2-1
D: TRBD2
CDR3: CASSNGLAGGNEQFF
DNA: TGTGCCAGCAGCAATGGACTAGCGGGAGGTAATGAGCAGTTCTTC

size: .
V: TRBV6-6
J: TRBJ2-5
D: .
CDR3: CASPGKTGGKTQYF
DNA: TGTGCCAGCCCTGGGAAGACAGGAGGAAAGACCCAGTACTTC

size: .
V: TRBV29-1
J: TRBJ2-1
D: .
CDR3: CSGDRGNEQFF
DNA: TGCAGCGGTGACCGAGGCAATGAGCAGTTCTTC

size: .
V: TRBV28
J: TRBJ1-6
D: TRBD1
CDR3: CASSLWDRESPPLHF
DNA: TGTGCCAGCAGTTTATGGGACAGGGAGTCGCCACCCCTCCACTTT

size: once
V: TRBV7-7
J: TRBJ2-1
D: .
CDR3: CASSSGTYNEQFF
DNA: TGTGCCAGCAGCTCAGGTACCTACAATGAGCAGTTCTTC

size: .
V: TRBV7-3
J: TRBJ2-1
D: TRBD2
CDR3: CASSGSSGSSYNEQFF
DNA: TGTGCCAGCAGCGGATCTAGCGGGAGCTCCTACAATGAGCAGTTCTTC

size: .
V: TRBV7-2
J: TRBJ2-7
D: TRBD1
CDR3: CASSLNDRDGEQYF
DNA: TGTGCCAGCAGCTTAAACGACAGGGATGGGGAGCAGTACTTC

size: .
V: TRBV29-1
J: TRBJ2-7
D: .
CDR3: CSVESETEASYEQYF
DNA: TGCAGCGTTGAATCGGAGACTGAAGCCTCCTACGAGCAGTACTTC

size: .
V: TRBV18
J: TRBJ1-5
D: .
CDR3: CASSPDGDQPQHF
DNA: TGTGCCAGCTCACCGGACGGGGATCAGCCCCAGCATTTT

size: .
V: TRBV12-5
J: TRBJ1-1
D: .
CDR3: CASGFRGSTEAFF
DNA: TGTGCTAGTGGTTTTCGGGGGAGCACTGAAGCTTTCTTT

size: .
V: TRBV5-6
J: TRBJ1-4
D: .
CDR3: CASSMEGGGEKLFF
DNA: TGTGCCAGCAGCATGGAGGGAGGGGGTGAAAAACTGTTTTTT

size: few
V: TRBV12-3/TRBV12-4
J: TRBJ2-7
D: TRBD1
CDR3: CASGTGSSYEQYF
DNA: TGTGCCAGCGGGACAGGGAGCTCCTACGAGCAGTACTTC

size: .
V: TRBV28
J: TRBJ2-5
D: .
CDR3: CASKEGLGTQYF
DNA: TGTGCCAGCAAGGAGGGCTTGGGGACCCAGTACTTC

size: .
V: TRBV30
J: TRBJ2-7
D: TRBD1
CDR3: CAWRFDRVFYF
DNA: TGTGCCTGGAGGTTCGACAGGGTTTTCTACTTC

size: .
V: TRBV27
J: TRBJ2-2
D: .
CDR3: CASSLGGTGELFF
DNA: TGTGCCAGCAGTTTGGGGGGCACCGGGGAGCTGTTTTTT

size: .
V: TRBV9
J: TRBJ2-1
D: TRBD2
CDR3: CASSVTSGSPNEQFF
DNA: TGTGCCAGCAGCGTAACCAGCGGGAGTCCCAATGAGCAGTTCTTC

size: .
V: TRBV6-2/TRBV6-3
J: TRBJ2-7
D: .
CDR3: CASSYTPGAGLSYEQYF
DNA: TGTGCCAGCAGTTACACCCCCGGAGCGGGCCTATCCTACGAGCAGTACTTC

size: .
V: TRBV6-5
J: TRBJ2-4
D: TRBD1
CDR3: CASSYSGQANIQYF
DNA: TGTGCCAGCAGTTACTCAGGACAGGCAAACATTCAGTACTTC

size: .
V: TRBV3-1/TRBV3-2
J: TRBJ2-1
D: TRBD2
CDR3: CASSQDSPGLAGLNEQFF
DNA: TGTGCCAGCAGCCAAGACTCTCCGGGACTAGCGGGCCTGAATGAGCAGTTCTTC

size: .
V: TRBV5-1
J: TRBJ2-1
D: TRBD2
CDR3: CASSLKTSGTEQFF
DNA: TGCGCCAGCAGCTTGAAGACCAGCGGGACTGAGCAGTTCTTC

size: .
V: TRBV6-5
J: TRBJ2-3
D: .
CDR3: CASSLGGWSTQYF
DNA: TGTGCCAGCAGCCTCGGGGGTTGGAGTACGCAGTATTTT

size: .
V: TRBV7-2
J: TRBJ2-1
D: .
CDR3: CASSSSLLAGQFF
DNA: TGTGCCAGCAGCTCATCCCTACTAGCAGGGCAGTTCTTC

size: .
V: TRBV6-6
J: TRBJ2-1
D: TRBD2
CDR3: CASSLSGPSYNEQFF
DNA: TGTGCCAGCAGTCTTAGCGGGCCGTCCTACAATGAGCAGTTCTTC

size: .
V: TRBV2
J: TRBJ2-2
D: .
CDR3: CASGSGLRVPTGELFF
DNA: TGTGCCAGCGGGTCGGGACTCCGGGTCCCCACCGGGGAGCTGTTTTTT